These 25 T cell receptor beta chains were all obtained from the same sample, sequenced in a study of cytomegalovirus exposure and HLA in healthy donors. PCR used 60 Vbeta primers and 13 Jbeta primers. The table came from immunoSEQ multiplex PCR; TCRdb's copy has only in-frame clones and leaves some out. This table holds around 130,000 clones, around 69% found once. Sequencing was performed on PBMCs. The receptor set was obtained from a woman between 40 and 55 years old in good health and CMV-seropositive.

This chain joins TRBV6-1 and TRBJ1-2; the D gene is possibly TRBD1 (5 bases). CDR3 length: 13 residues. Germline V lookup: CDR1 MNHNS, CDR2 SASEGT. Trimming pared 7 bases from V and 4 bases from J, leaving 13 bases between. The CDR3 loop reads CASTPAGGYGYTF. DNA for the CDR3: TGTGCCAGCACCCCGGCGGGGGGCTATGGCTACACCTTC.

The chain combines TRBV30 with TRBJ2-5, with D maybe TRBD2 (7 bases). Judging by the DNA end, TRBJ2-7 fits better; the J call may be wrong. CDR3 size: 15 residues. Germline-derived CDR1 and CDR2 are GTSNPN and SVGIG (reference sequence). CDR3 nucleotide sequence: TGTGCCTGGAGTGTACGGAGGGGGGGCCGTTCCGAGCAGTACTTC. This sequence encodes CAWSVRRGGRSEQYF.

The rearrangement uses TRBV19 and TRBJ2-7; D is uncertain. The V and J ends lost 3 bases and 0 bases respectively, with 12 bases between them. The CDR3 is made up of 15 amino acids. Looked up from germline, CDR1 is LNHDA and CDR2 is SQIVND (reference sequence). As DNA, the CDR3 is TGTGCCAGTAGTATTTCCCCAGCGTCCTCCTACGAGCAGTACTTC. Translating it yields CASSISPASSYEQYF.

The chain couples TRBV4-2 to TRBJ2-3; a possible D gene is TRBD2 (6 bases). V gave up 5 bases and J gave up 4 bases, with 16 bases separating them. This CDR3 spans 15 amino acids. Germline loops: CDR1 LGHNA, CDR2 YNFKEQ. CDR3 bases: TGTGCCAGCAGCGAATTACTAGCAGTGGCAGATACGCAGTATTTT. Translated: CASSELLAVADTQYF.

V is TRBV9 and J is TRBJ1-4; 7 bases line up with TRBD1. CDR3 length: 15 amino acids. Per the germline V gene, CDR1 is SGDLS and CDR2 is YYNGEE. V was clipped by 4 bases and J by 7 bases; unmatched bases: 10. The CDR3: CASSPQTGTSEKLFF. Written as DNA, the CDR3 is TGTGCCAGCAGCCCCCAGACAGGGACATCTGAAAAACTGTTTTTT.

This clone turned up a few times. The chain combines TRBV11-3 with TRBJ2-7; TRBD1 matches 10 bases. Germline V gene data show CDR1 as SGHNT and CDR2 as YENEEA. The CDR3 runs 15 residues. With 0 bases clipped from V and 6 bases from J, the junction kept 5 bases outside the gene matches. CDR3 sequence (DNA): TGTGCCAGCAGCTTAGAGGGGACAGGGGACCGCGAGCAGTACTTC. Translated: CASSLEGTGDREQYF.

CDR3 in DNA: TGTGCCAGCAGCTTAGTCCGATTTTGGGGCCAGAACACTGAAGCTTTCTTT. Protein: CASSLVRFWGQNTEAFF. This chain uses TRBV7-2 with TRBJ1-1; possible D gene TRBD1, 5 bases. The V end was cut by 1 base, the J end by 1 base, with 16 bases between. The CDR3 sequence is 17 residues long. CDR1 and CDR2 from the germline V gene are SGHTA and FQGNSA.

There are a few counts of this clone. The CDR3 is CASSLVRGETQYF. CDR3 DNA sequence: TGCGCCAGCAGCTTGGTTCGGGGGGAGACCCAGTACTTC. The chain links TRBV5-1 to TRBJ2-5, with a weak D call TRBD2 (6 bases). Germline V gene data show CDR1 as SGHRS and CDR2 as YFSETQ. This CDR3 is 13 amino acids long. Trimming stripped 0 bases from V and 5 bases from J, with 8 bases between.

V gene TRBV5-5 combines with J gene TRBJ2-7, with 9 bases identical to TRBD1. The CDR3 contains 13 residues. The trim removed 3 bases at V and 4 bases at J, leaving 2 bases unmatched. Germline V gene lookup returns CDR1 SGHKS and CDR2 YYEKEE (reference sequence). This CDR3 reads CASSWGQGYEQYF. Written as DNA, the CDR3 is TGTGCCAGCAGCTGGGGACAGGGATACGAGCAGTACTTC.

CDR3 region: CASSLGTRMGYGYTF. The CDR3 nucleotides are TGTGCCAGCAGCTTGGGCACGAGGATGGGCTATGGCTACACCTTC. The V gene is TRBV5-8, the J gene TRBJ1-2; D is unresolved. Trimming stripped 0 bases from V and 4 bases from J, with 13 bases between. The CDR3 length is 15 residues. The germline CDR1 and CDR2 sequences are SGHTS and YDEGEE.

This chain connects TRBV19 to TRBJ2-1; the D is unclear. The germline V gene has CDR1 LNHDA and CDR2 SQIVND (reference sequence). Trimming stripped 1 base from V and 6 bases from J, with 10 bases between. The CDR3 runs 14 residues. DNA for the CDR3: TGTGCCAGTAGTATAGGATGGGCATCCAATGAGCAGTTCTTC. Encoded protein: CASSIGWASNEQFF.

The rearrangement links TRBV5-1 to TRBJ2-7; D might be TRBD1 (5 bases). The V and J ends lost 2 bases and 2 bases respectively, with 14 bases between them. CDR3 length: 15 residues. From germline, CDR1 is SGHRS and CDR2 YFSETQ. CDR3 sequence (DNA): TGCGCCAGCAGCTTCGGGCAGGGTAGCACCTACGAGCAGTACTTC. Translation gives CASSFGQGSTYEQYF.

This rearrangement joins TRBV5-1 to TRBJ1-1; no firm D call. The CDR3 has 16 residues. Deletions cut 0 bases from V and 0 bases from J, with 12 bases between. Germline CDR1 is SGHRS and CDR2 is YFSETQ. The CDR3 here is CASSLERAGMNTEAFF. For the CDR3, the DNA is TGCGCCAGCAGCTTGGAGAGGGCTGGGATGAACACTGAAGCTTTCTTT. Using reference TRBV5-1 and TRBJ1-1 for the parts outside the CDR3, the full variable domain is KAGVTQTPRYLIKTRGQQVTLSCSPISGHRSVSWYQQTPGQGLQFLFEYFSETQRNKGNFPGRFSGRQFSNSRSEMNVSTLELGDSALYLCASSLERAGMNTEAFFGQGTRLTVV.

This sequence joins TRBV10-2 and TRBJ2-7; TRBD1 aligns across 8 bases. The CDR3 sequence is 12 residues long. The germline V gene encodes CDR1 WSHSY and CDR2 SAAADI. Trimming at V came to 6 bases and at J to 7 bases, leaving 5 bases not matched to a gene. CDR3 DNA: TGCGCCAGCAGGGACAGGGATCGGGAGCAGTACTTC. Its protein is CASRDRDREQYF.

V and J are TRBV19 and TRBJ2-1; 8 bases agree with TRBD1. The length of the CDR3 is 12 residues. V lost 9 bases to trimming and J lost 5 bases; unmatched junction nucleotides: 3. Per germline, CDR1 LNHDA and CDR2 SQIVND (reference sequence). The CDR3 sequence is CARDRENNEQFF. CDR3 bases: TGTGCCAGGGACAGGGAGAACAATGAGCAGTTCTTC.

As to this clone: The same CDR3 also results from other DNA sequences found in this sample. This chain connects TRBV14 to TRBJ1-1; no reliable D call. This CDR3 is 14 amino acids long. The V gene lost 0 bases and the J gene lost 1 base, with 6 bases spanning the gap. Germline-derived CDR1 and CDR2 are SGHDN and FVKESK. In DNA form, the CDR3 reads TGTGCCAGCAGCCAAGATCTCTCGAACACTGAAGCTTTCTTT. As protein: CASSQDLSNTEAFF.

This clone appeared once. The rearrangement links TRBV19 to TRBJ2-1; possible D gene TRBD1, 6 bases. Looked up from germline, CDR1 is LNHDA and CDR2 is SQIVND (reference sequence). With 7 bases removed from V and 2 bases from J, the gap between germline ends came to 12 bases. The CDR3 has 14 amino acids. The CDR3 sequence is CASKEGQTYNEQFF. DNA for the CDR3: TGTGCCAGTAAAGAGGGACAAACCTACAATGAGCAGTTCTTC.

The gene calls are TRBV7-9 and TRBJ1-1; no definite D call. The CDR3 length is 13 residues. Germline assignment: CDR1 SEHNR and CDR2 FQNEAQ (reference sequence). The germline V and J ends were trimmed by 1 base and 0 bases, with 3 bases remaining between them. The CDR3 coding sequence is TGTGCCAGCAGCTTAGAGCTGAACACTGAAGCTTTCTTT. Translation: CASSLELNTEAFF. Variable domain in full (rest from reference TRBV7-9 and TRBJ1-1): DTGVSQNPRHKITKRGQNVTFRCDPISEHNRLYWYRQTLGQGPEFLTYFQNEAQLEKSRLLSDRFSAERPKGSFSTLEIQRTEQGDSAMYLCASSLELNTEAFFGQGTRLTVV.

This clone was detected once. The chain carries TRBV4-2 and TRBJ2-7; 8 bases map to TRBD1. The CDR3 is 15 amino acids. J was trimmed by 1 base and V by 4 bases; bases with no gene match: 6. From germline, CDR1 is LGHNA and CDR2 YNFKEQ. CDR3 DNA sequence: TGTGCCAGCAGCCCACACAGGGGGACTTCCTACGAGCAGTACTTC. This gives the protein CASSPHRGTSYEQYF.

This chain connects TRBV6-6 to TRBJ1-4, with 9 bases that match TRBD1. CDR1 MNHNY and CDR2 SVGAGI come from the germline V gene (reference sequence). CDR3 size: 14 residues. The junction had 7 bases not matched to a gene; V was cut back by 7 bases and J by 7 bases. As DNA, the CDR3 is TGTGCCAGCACCGACAGGGGGAGTAGTGAAAAACTGTTTTTT. Its translation: CASTDRGSSEKLFF.

The rearrangement links TRBV29-1 to TRBJ2-5; D possibly corresponds to TRBD1 (5 bases). Germline V gene data show CDR1 as SQVTM and CDR2 as ANQGSEA. The CDR3 is 13 amino acids. With 4 bases removed from V and 1 base from J, the gap between germline ends came to 10 bases. DNA for the CDR3: TGCAGCGTTGTTGACAGCATCCAAGAGACCCAGTACTTC. The encoded protein is CSVVDSIQETQYF.

This clone was picked up one time. The chain links TRBV5-1 to TRBJ2-5; perhaps TRBD1 as D (5 bases). The CDR3 spans 13 residues. CDR1 is SGHRS, CDR2 YFSETQ, per germline. With 4 bases removed from V and 0 bases from J, the gap between germline ends came to 7 bases. This CDR3 reads CASSMDNQETQYF. CDR3 nucleotide sequence: TGCGCCAGCAGCATGGACAACCAAGAGACCCAGTACTTC.

The rearrangement joins TRBV6-5 to TRBJ2-2; no clear D. V was shortened by 8 bases and J by 6 bases, with 19 bases between the two germline ends. This CDR3 has 15 residues. The germline CDR1 and CDR2 sequences are MNHEY and SVGAGI. The CDR3 protein is CASGRVPRHPGELFF. The CDR3 nucleotides read TGTGCCAGCGGCCGGGTCCCTAGGCATCCCGGGGAGCTGTTTTTT.

The rearrangement uses TRBV28 and TRBJ2-5; TRBD1 matches 8 bases. J was trimmed by 5 bases and V by 9 bases; bases with no gene match: 8. CDR3 size: 13 residues. Germline V gene sequence: CDR1 MDHEN, CDR2 SYDVKM. The CDR3 is CASWTGSVETQYF. In DNA form, the CDR3 reads TGTGCCAGTTGGACAGGGTCAGTCGAGACCCAGTACTTC.

The gene calls are TRBV28 and TRBJ1-5; 8 bases agree with TRBD1. The germline CDR1 and CDR2 sequences are MDHEN and SYDVKM. CDR3 size: 14 residues. V was clipped by 4 bases and J by 5 bases; unmatched bases: 4. In DNA form, the CDR3 reads TGTGCCAGCAGTTCAGGACAGGGACATCAGCCCCAGCATTTT. Translating it yields CASSSGQGHQPQHF.